These 15 T cell receptor beta chains were all obtained from the same sample, sequenced in a study of identical twins (dated by TCRdb to the mid-2010s). Library preparation employed 5' RACE. The instrument was an Illumina HiSeq 2000. TCRdb trimmed public reads at Q25 via fastp, called clones via MiXCR and kept in-frame beta chains. Identical CDR3 proteins give one entry, which carries the most common genes and DNA. The sample table contains around 280,000 distinct CDR3 sequences; only one count was recorded for roughly 8.6% of them. The leading ten clones occupy 2% to 2.5% of the sample. The same data also went into a second study, on yellow fever vaccine responses in identical twins.

The sample consisted of memory (CD45RO+) T cells sorted from blood. This specimen's cell subset or site label, per the study, means: CD45RO+ enriched T cells. The receptors stem from a woman between 18 and 30 years old in good health.

In this sample, this clonotype turned up many times. This chain connects TRBV28 to TRBJ1-5, with a weak D call TRBD1 (5 bases). Germline lookup yields CDR1 MDHEN and CDR2 SYDVKM. The CDR3 extends over 16 amino acids. V was pared by 4 bases and J by 1 base, with 14 bases between. CDR3 sequence: CASSSPGAGSNQPQHF. The CDR3, as DNA: TGTGCCAGCAGTTCCCCCGGGGCGGGGAGCAATCAGCCCCAGCATTTT. Based on the CDR3 plus reference TRBV28 and TRBJ1-5, the full variable domain is DVKVTQSSRYLVKRTGEKVFLECVQDMDHENMFWYRQDPGLGLRLIYFSYDVKMKEKGDIPEGYSVSREKKERFSLILESASTNQTSMYLCASSSPGAGSNQPQHFGDGTRLSIL.

This clonotype was recorded a few times. J is TRBJ2-2 and V is TRBV5-6; no clear D gene. Germline V gives CDR1 SGHDT, CDR2 YYEEEE. The CDR3 covers 13 residues. V was clipped by 1 base and J by 8 bases, with 9 bases between them. Here the CDR3 DNA reads TGTGCCAGCAGCTTGACTTTCGAAGGGGAGCTGTTTTTT. It translates to CASSLTFEGELFF.

This clonotype has ten or more counts. The chain is built from TRBV6-4 and TRBJ2-1, with D perhaps TRBD1 (7 bases). CDR3 length: 14 residues. The V gene lost 3 bases and the J gene lost 7 bases, with 13 bases spanning the gap. Germline V lookup: CDR1 MRHNA, CDR2 SNTAGT. CDR3 DNA sequence: TGTGCCAGCAGTGAGGAGGGGGCCTGGAATGAGCAGTTCTTC. It specifies CASSEEGAWNEQFF.

This chain uses TRBV20-1 with TRBJ1-5; no reliable D call. Trimming pared 4 bases from V and 9 bases from J, leaving 10 bases between. Per the germline V gene, CDR1 is DFQATT and CDR2 is SNEGSKA (reference sequence). The CDR3 spans 11 residues. DNA of the CDR3: TGCAGTGCTATCCCAGTCTCGCCCCAGCATTTT. It encodes CSAIPVSPQHF.

This clonotype was observed a handful of times. V gene TRBV20-1 combines with J gene TRBJ2-2, with 14 bases that match TRBD2. CDR1 and CDR2 from the germline V gene are DFQATT and SNEGSKA (reference sequence). V dropped 6 bases and J dropped 7; count of bases not matched to a gene: 7. The CDR3 is 15 residues long. The CDR3 spells CSAPTSGGAGGELFF. CDR3 coding DNA: TGCAGTGCCCCGACTAGCGGGGGGGCCGGCGGGGAGCTGTTTTTT.

The chain employs TRBV6-1 and TRBJ2-7; D might be TRBD1 (6 bases). Looked up from germline, CDR1 is MNHNS and CDR2 is SASEGT. Trimming pared 6 bases from V and 3 bases from J, leaving 18 bases between. CDR3 size: 15 residues. This CDR3 reads CASRQQGPLRYEQYV. The CDR3 coding sequence is TGTGCCAGCAGACAACAGGGCCCCCTTCGCTACGAGCAGTACGTC.

This chain uses TRBV5-1 with TRBJ1-5; TRBD1 aligns across 8 bases. The CDR3 is 15 amino acids. With 0 bases clipped from V and 6 bases from J, the junction kept 5 bases outside the gene matches. Germline-derived CDR1 and CDR2 are SGHRS and YFSETQ. The CDR3 sequence is CASSLGQGAGQPQHF. The CDR3 DNA reads TGCGCCAGCAGCTTGGGCCAGGGGGCTGGTCAGCCCCAGCATTTT.

This clonotype was detected a few times. This chain connects TRBV7-7 to TRBJ2-3; D may be TRBD2 (5 bases). This CDR3 has 15 residues. Germline V gene sequence: CDR1 SSHAT, CDR2 FNYEAQ (reference sequence). Trimming took 5 bases from V and 1 from J, leaving 13 bases between them. Here the CDR3 reads CASSLGTSRTDTQYF. The CDR3 DNA follows: TGTGCCAGCAGCCTGGGTACTAGTCGCACAGATACGCAGTATTTT.

The genes are TRBV21-1 and TRBJ1-1. TRBV21-1 is given as a pseudogene. The CDR3 spans 16 residues. The CDR3 region is CASSQFRARDYTEAFF. The CDR3 DNA reads as TGTGCCAGCAGCCAATTCCGGGCGAGGGACTACACTGAAGCTTTCTTT.

This clonotype was recorded many times. This chain links TRBV6-1 with TRBJ1-6, with 7 bases matching TRBD1. Germline lookup yields CDR1 MNHNS and CDR2 SASEGT. V dropped 6 bases and J dropped 7; count of bases not matched to a gene: 6. The CDR3 consists of 14 residues. This CDR3 reads CASRATGMNSPLHF. For the CDR3, the DNA is TGTGCCAGCAGGGCGACAGGGATGAATTCACCCCTCCACTTT.

This clonotype showed up many times. The CDR3 is CASSPRASGSSYNEQFF. CDR3 DNA sequence: TGTGCCAGCAGCCCCCGCGCCAGCGGGAGTTCCTACAATGAGCAGTTCTTC. The chain employs TRBV3-1 and TRBJ2-1, with TRBD2 matching over 8 bases. V lost 4 bases to trimming and J lost 1 base; unmatched junction nucleotides: 9. This CDR3 is built from 17 residues. Looked up from germline, CDR1 is LGHDT and CDR2 is YNNKEL (reference sequence).

The table lists this clonotype with a few counts. The junction departs from the called germline gene at one end, perhaps through a read error. The chain combines TRBV6-1 with TRBJ1-5; no reliable D call. CDR1 is MNHNS and CDR2 is SASEGT in the germline V gene. This CDR3 spans 15 amino acids. In DNA, the CDR3 is TGTGCCAGCAGGGAAGGACTGATTAGCAATCAGCCCCAGCATTTT. Protein: CASREGLISNQPQHF.

In this sample, this clonotype turned up a few times. J is TRBJ2-7 and V is TRBV13, with 9 bases identical to TRBD1. The CDR3 sequence is 14 residues long. V was pared by 5 bases and J by 3 bases, with 5 bases of the junction left unmatched. Germline V gives CDR1 PRHDT, CDR2 FYEKMQ (reference sequence). The CDR3 nucleotides are TGTGCCAGCAGCCGAAGACAGGGGGACTACGAGCAGTACTTC. Protein product: CASSRRQGDYEQYF. The complete variable domain, with remaining parts taken from reference TRBV13 and TRBJ2-7, reads AAGVIQSPRHLIKEKRETATLKCYPIPRHDTVYWYQQGPGQDPQFLISFYEKMQSDKGSIPDRFSAQQFSDYHSELNMSSLELGDSALYFCASSRRQGDYEQYFGPGTRLTVT.

This clonotype was recorded at least ten times. V usage is TRBV18 and J usage is TRBJ2-5; 10 bases map to TRBD1. Germline CDR1 KGHSH, CDR2 LQKENI. After removal of 3 bases from V and 5 bases from J, the junction contained 6 bases not matched to a gene. CDR3 length: 15 residues. The CDR3 nucleotides are TGTGCCAGCTCACCCCTGACAGGGGGCAGCGAGACCCAGTACTTC. Translating gives CASSPLTGGSETQYF.

The chain has TRBV5-1 and TRBJ2-5; no definite D call. In germline, CDR1 is SGHRS, CDR2 YFSETQ. V was shortened by 4 bases and J by 2 bases, with 12 bases between the two germline ends. This CDR3 has 14 amino acids. CDR3 protein: CASSQARPQETQYF. The CDR3 DNA reads as TGCGCCAGCAGCCAGGCTAGACCTCAAGAGACCCAGTACTTC.